The rows below give T cell receptor beta chains drawn from one sample of a study of T-cell memory formation after mild COVID-19. MiXCR, run by TCRdb on the 5' RACE reads, gives a single entry per CDR3 protein. Of 400,000 to 500,000 distinct CDR3 sequences in the sample, around 18% were seen once. Sequenced material: PBMCs or a T cell subset sorted from them (not recorded which). The receptors shown here come from an adult woman who had mild COVID-19 (a few samples of this study predate the infection). Cell type and time point are not known. The CDR3 runs from the conserved cysteine through the conserved F or W. The D gene is left open where the match is weak. Expanded clones are given a class, and other clones once, few, many or no size at all.

many	12	TRBJ2-3	-	TRBV12-3/TRBV12-4	CASTPYEDRPYF	TGTGCCAGCACCCCCTACGAAGACAGGCCGTATTTT
-	14	TRBJ2-7	-	TRBV7-6	CASSIRAPAYEQYF	TGTGCCAGCAGCATCAGGGCCCCCGCCTACGAGCAGTACTTC
-	15	TRBJ2-1	-	TRBV14	CASSQEGGPYNEQFF	TGTGCCAGCAGCCAAGAGGGTGGACCCTACAATGAGCAGTTCTTC
-	12	TRBJ2-3	TRBD1	TRBV20-1	CSGQGEADTQYF	TGCAGTGGACAGGGCGAGGCAGATACGCAGTATTTT
-	16	TRBJ2-7	TRBD2	TRBV30	CAWSVRTSGRSYEQYF	TGTGCCTGGAGTGTACGGACTAGCGGCCGCTCCTACGAGCAGTACTTC
many	14	TRBJ2-4	-	TRBV12-3/TRBV12-4	CASSTSGRQNIQYF	TGTGCCAGCAGTACCTCGGGTCGACAAAACATTCAGTACTTC
-	15	TRBJ1-2	-	TRBV11-2	CASSLEGGPYYGYTF	TGTGCCAGCAGCTTAGAGGGCGGCCCTTACTATGGCTACACCTTC
-	15	TRBJ2-1	TRBD2	TRBV4-3	CASSQDGTSGNEQFF	TGCGCCAGCAGCCAAGATGGGACTAGCGGTAATGAGCAGTTCTTC
-	14	TRBJ2-7	TRBD1	TRBV7-9	CASSKAGQGYEQYF	TGTGCCAGCAGCAAGGCGGGACAGGGGTACGAGCAGTACTTC
many	13	TRBJ2-2	-	TRBV7-6	CASSHRGAGELFF	TGTGCCAGCAGTCACAGAGGGGCCGGGGAGCTGTTTTTT
-	19	TRBJ2-3	-	TRBV25-1	CASTGVVSLGGRLKDTQYF	TGTGCCAGCACCGGAGTGGTGTCTCTGGGAGGCCGCCTAAAAGATACGCAGTATTTT
-	14	TRBJ1-4	TRBD1	TRBV29-1	CSIAFGTGNEKLFF	TGCAGCATTGCCTTCGGGACAGGGAATGAAAAACTGTTTTTT
-	14	TRBJ1-2	-	TRBV12-3/TRBV12-4	CATLNPQGIAGYTF	TGTGCCACCCTAAATCCACAGGGCATCGCGGGCTACACCTTC
many	13	TRBJ2-7	TRBD2	TRBV12-3/TRBV12-4	CASGTSGGYEQYF	TGTGCCAGCGGGACTAGCGGGGGGTACGAGCAGTACTTC
-	15	TRBJ2-1	-	TRBV6-5	CASSFERSSYNEQFF	TGTGCCAGCAGTTTCGAGCGGAGCTCCTACAATGAGCAGTTCTTC
-	19	TRBJ1-3	TRBD1	TRBV12-3/TRBV12-4	CASRSTPGTEGNSGNTIYF	TGTGCCAGCAGATCCACTCCCGGGACAGAAGGGAACTCTGGAAACACCATATATTTT
-	15	TRBJ1-5	TRBD1	TRBV7-2	CASSFGQGAGQPQHF	TGTGCCAGCAGCTTCGGACAGGGGGCAGGTCAGCCCCAGCATTTT
-	15	TRBJ2-1	-	TRBV9	CASSVAGTPYNEQFF	TGTGCCAGCAGCGTTGCCGGGACTCCGTACAATGAGCAGTTCTTC
few	17	TRBJ2-7	TRBD1	TRBV4-1	CASSQLPGQGVSYEQYF	TGCGCCAGCAGCCAACTTCCGGGACAGGGGGTTTCCTACGAGCAGTACTTC
few	15	TRBJ1-2	TRBD1	TRBV6-4	CASSATGTGISGYTF	TGTGCCAGCAGCGCCACCGGGACAGGGATAAGTGGCTACACCTTC
-	13	TRBJ1-1	-	TRBV24-1	CATSDSRDTEAFF	TGTGCCACCAGTGACTCCAGGGATACTGAAGCTTTCTTT
few	14	TRBJ2-5	-	TRBV30	CAWDVLRGQETQYF	TGTGCCTGGGACGTACTTAGGGGGCAAGAGACCCAGTACTTC
-	19	TRBJ1-3	TRBD1	TRBV7-6	CASSSRVGTGTSSGNTIYF	TGTGCCAGCAGCTCTCGCGTGGGGACAGGGACAAGCTCTGGAAACACCATATATTTT
few	14	TRBJ1-2	-	TRBV20-1	CSARRGRGGYGYTF	TGCAGTGCTCGCCGGGGAAGGGGCGGCTATGGCTACACCTTC
few	13	TRBJ2-3	TRBD1	TRBV20-1	CSSRDRSTDTQYF	TGCAGTTCCCGGGACAGGAGCACAGATACGCAGTATTTT
few	13	TRBJ2-7	-	TRBV20-1	CSAKGWGGLRQYF	TGCAGTGCGAAAGGCTGGGGCGGCCTTAGGCAGTACTTC
many	14	TRBJ2-1	-	TRBV3-1	CASSQDRPLNEQFF	TGTGCCAGCAGCCAAGATCGGCCTCTCAATGAGCAGTTCTTC
many	16	TRBJ2-2	TRBD2	TRBV11-1	CASSRSWGGNTGELFF	TGTGCCAGCAGCCGCAGTTGGGGGGGAAACACCGGGGAGCTGTTTTTT
few	13	TRBJ2-1	TRBD2	TRBV29-1	CSVEKSGSNEQFF	TGCAGCGTTGAAAAGAGCGGGAGTAATGAGCAGTTCTTC
once	12	TRBJ1-1	-	TRBV2	CASRMRNTEAFF	TGTGCCAGCAGAATGCGAAACACTGAAGCTTTCTTT
-	14	TRBJ1-2	TRBD1	TRBV24-1	CATSDWSGQRGYTF	TGTGCCACCAGTGATTGGTCGGGACAGAGGGGCTACACCTTC
few	13	TRBJ1-5	-	TRBV7-2	CASSLGPLQPQHF	TGTGCCAGCAGCTTAGGGCCGCTCCAGCCCCAGCATTTT
-	15	TRBJ2-3	TRBD2	TRBV6-6	CASRPSGRPPDTQYF	TGTGCCAGCAGACCGAGCGGGAGGCCCCCAGATACGCAGTATTTT
-	18	TRBJ2-3	TRBD2	TRBV6-2/TRBV6-3	CASSYTGGAARATDTQYF	TGTGCCAGCAGTTACACGGGGGGGGCCGCCCGTGCGACAGATACGCAGTATTTT
many	11	TRBJ1-2	-	TRBV24-1	CATSEGGGYTF	TGTGCCACCAGTGAGGGGGGCGGCTACACCTTC
few	11	TRBJ2-7	TRBD2	TRBV6-5	CATREGYEQYF	TGTGCCACCAGGGAGGGCTACGAGCAGTACTTC
few	13	TRBJ2-1	-	TRBV14	CASSQGDRDIKFF	TGTGCCAGCAGCCAAGGGGACCGGGACATAAAGTTCTTC
few	14	TRBJ1-1	-	TRBV9	CASSPRPPDTEAFF	TGTGCCAGCAGCCCTCGGCCGCCCGACACTGAAGCTTTCTTT
-	11	TRBJ2-7	TRBD1	TRBV6-5	CASNRGYEQYF	TGTGCCAGCAACAGGGGTTACGAGCAGTACTTC
-	14	TRBJ1-3	-	TRBV12-3/TRBV12-4	CASSPQPSGNTIYF	TGTGCCAGCAGTCCGCAGCCGTCTGGAAACACCATATATTTT
-	17	TRBJ2-5	TRBD1	TRBV20-1	CSASKGQGFEAQETQYF	TGCAGTGCTAGTAAGGGACAGGGGTTTGAGGCGCAAGAGACCCAGTACTTC
-	15	TRBJ1-2	-	TRBV7-9	CASSLDGRLGEGYTF	TGTGCCAGCAGCTTAGACGGCAGGCTTGGAGAGGGCTACACCTTC
few	16	TRBJ2-1	-	TRBV13	CASSYLGGLSYNEQFF	TGTGCCAGCAGCTACCTAGGGGGACTGAGCTACAATGAGCAGTTCTTC
-	14	TRBJ2-2	-	TRBV4-3	CASSHGTFNGELFF	TGCGCCAGCAGCCACGGGACCTTTAACGGGGAGCTGTTTTTT
-	14	TRBJ2-1	TRBD2	TRBV10-3	CAISVEGGNNEQFF	TGTGCCATCAGTGTGGAGGGAGGGAACAATGAGCAGTTCTTC
few	13	TRBJ2-2	-	TRBV5-1	CASSERSTGELFF	TGCGCCAGCAGCGAGCGTTCCACCGGGGAGCTGTTTTTT
-	15	TRBJ1-6	-	TRBV28	CASSGGGSYNSPLHF	TGTGCCAGCAGTGGCGGGGGTTCCTATAATTCACCCCTCCACTTT
-	12	TRBJ2-5	-	TRBV3-1	CASSQGGGKEYF	TGTGCCAGCAGCCAAGGGGGCGGAAAGGAGTACTTC
few	19	TRBJ2-3	TRBD1	TRBV4-3	CASSQDLVTGTGGTDTQYF	TGCGCCAGCAGCCAAGATTTGGTTACCGGGACAGGTGGGACAGATACGCAGTATTTT
-	13	TRBJ2-5	-	TRBV11-3	CASSDGSGKTQYF	TGTGCCAGCAGCGATGGGTCTGGGAAGACCCAGTACTTC